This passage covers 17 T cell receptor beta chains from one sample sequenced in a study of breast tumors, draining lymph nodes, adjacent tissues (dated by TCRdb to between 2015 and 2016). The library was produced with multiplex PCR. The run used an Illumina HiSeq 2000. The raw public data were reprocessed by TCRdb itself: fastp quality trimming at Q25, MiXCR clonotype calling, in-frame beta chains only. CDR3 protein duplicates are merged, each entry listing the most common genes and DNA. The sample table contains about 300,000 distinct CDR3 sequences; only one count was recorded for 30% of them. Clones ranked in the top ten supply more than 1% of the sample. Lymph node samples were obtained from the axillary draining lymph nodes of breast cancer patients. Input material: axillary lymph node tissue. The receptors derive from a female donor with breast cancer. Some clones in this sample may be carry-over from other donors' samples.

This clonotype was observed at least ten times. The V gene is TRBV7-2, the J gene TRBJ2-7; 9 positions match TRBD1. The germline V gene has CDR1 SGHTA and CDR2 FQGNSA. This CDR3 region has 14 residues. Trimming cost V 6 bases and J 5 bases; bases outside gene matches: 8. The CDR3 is CASRKPGQGDEQYF. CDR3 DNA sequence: TGTGCCAGCAGGAAACCGGGACAGGGAGACGAGCAGTACTTC.

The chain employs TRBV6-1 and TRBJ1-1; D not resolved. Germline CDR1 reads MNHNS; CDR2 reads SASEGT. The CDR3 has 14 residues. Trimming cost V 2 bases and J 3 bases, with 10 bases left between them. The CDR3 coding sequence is TGTGCCAGCAGTGAATTGGGTCACGACACTGAAGCTTTCTTT. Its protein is CASSELGHDTEAFF.

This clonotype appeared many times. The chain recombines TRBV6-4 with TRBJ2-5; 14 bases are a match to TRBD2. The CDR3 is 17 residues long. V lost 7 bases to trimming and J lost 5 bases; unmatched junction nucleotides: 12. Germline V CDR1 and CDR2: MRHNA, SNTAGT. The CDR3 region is CASNSGTSGSCFETQYF. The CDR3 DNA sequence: TGTGCCAGCAATTCAGGGACTAGCGGGAGTTGCTTTGAGACCCAGTACTTC.

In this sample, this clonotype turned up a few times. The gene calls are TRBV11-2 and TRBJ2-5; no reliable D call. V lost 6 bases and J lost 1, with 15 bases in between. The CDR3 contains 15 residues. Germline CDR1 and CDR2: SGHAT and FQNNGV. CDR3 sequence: CASSPTSLSQETQYF. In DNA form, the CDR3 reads TGTGCCAGCAGTCCAACTTCATTGTCCCAAGAGACCCAGTACTTC.

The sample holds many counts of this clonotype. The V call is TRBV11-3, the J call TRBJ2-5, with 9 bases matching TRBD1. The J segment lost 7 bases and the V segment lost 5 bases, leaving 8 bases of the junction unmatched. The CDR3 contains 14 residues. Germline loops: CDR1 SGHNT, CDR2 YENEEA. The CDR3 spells CASSPRTGDGTQYF. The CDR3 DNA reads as TGTGCCAGCAGCCCCCGGACAGGGGACGGGACCCAGTACTTC.

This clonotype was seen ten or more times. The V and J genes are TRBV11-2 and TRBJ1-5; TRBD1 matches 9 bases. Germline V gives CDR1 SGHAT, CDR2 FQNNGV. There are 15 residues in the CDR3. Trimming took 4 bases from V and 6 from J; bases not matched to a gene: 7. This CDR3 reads CASSSGQGIGQPQHF. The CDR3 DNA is TGTGCCAGCAGCTCGGGACAGGGTATTGGTCAGCCCCAGCATTTT. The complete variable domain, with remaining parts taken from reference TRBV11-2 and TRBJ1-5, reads EAGVAQSPRYKIIEKRQSVAFWCNPISGHATLYWYQQILGQGPKLLIQFQNNGVVDDSQLPKDRFSAERLKGVDSTLKIQPAKLEDSAVYLCASSSGQGIGQPQHFGDGTRLSIL.

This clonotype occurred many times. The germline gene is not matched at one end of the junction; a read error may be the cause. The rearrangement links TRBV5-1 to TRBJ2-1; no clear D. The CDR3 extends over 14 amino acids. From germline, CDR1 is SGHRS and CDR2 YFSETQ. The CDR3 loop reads CASGFDIRLNEQFF. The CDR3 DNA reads TGCGCCAGCGGCTTTGACATCCGGCTGAATGAGCAGTTCTTC.

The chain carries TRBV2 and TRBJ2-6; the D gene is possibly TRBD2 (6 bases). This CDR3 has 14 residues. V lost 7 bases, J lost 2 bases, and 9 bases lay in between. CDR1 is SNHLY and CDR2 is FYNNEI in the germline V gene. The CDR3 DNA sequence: TGTGCCAGCAATGGGGGGACTGGGGCCAACGTCCTGACTTTC. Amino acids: CASNGGTGANVLTF.

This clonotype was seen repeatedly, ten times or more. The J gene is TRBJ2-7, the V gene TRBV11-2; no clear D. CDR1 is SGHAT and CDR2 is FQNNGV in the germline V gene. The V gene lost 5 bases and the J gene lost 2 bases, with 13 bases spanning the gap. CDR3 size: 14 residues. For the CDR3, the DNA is TGTGCCAGCAGCCCGTCGGGCGGACCCTACGAGCAGTACTTC. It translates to CASSPSGGPYEQYF.

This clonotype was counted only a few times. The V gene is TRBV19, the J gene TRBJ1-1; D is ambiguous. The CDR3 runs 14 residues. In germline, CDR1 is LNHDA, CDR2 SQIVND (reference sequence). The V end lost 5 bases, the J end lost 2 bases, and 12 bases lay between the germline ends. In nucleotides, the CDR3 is TGTGCCAGTAGTCCTATGGACTCCAACACTGAAGCTTTCTTT. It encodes CASSPMDSNTEAFF.

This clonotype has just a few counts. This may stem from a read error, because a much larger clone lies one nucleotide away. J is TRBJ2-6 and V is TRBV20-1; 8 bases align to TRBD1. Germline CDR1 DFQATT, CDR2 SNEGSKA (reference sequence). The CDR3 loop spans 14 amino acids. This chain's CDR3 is CSADRGSGATVLTF. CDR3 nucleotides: TGCAGTGCTGACAGGGGCTCTGGGGCCACCGTCCTGACTTTC.

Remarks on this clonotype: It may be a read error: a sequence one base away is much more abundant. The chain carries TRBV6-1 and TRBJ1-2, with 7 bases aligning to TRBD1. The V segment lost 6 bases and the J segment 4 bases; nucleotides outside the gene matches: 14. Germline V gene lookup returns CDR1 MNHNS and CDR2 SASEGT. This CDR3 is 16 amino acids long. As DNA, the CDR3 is TGTGCCAGCAGCCGGGGACAGACAGAGACAACCTATGGCTACACCTTC. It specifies CASSRGQTETTYGYTF.

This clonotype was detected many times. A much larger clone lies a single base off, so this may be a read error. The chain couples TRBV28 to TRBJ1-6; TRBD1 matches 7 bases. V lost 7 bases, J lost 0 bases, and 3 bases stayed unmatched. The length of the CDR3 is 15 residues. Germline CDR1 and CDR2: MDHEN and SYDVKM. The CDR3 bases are TGTGCCAGCAAACAGGGGAGCTCCTATAATTCACCCCTCCACTTT. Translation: CASKQGSSYNSPLHF.

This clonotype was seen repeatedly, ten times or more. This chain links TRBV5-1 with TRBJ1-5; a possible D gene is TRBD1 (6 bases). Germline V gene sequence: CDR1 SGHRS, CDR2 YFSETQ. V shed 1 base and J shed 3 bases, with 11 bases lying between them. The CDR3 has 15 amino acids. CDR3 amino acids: CASSLYPGDNQPQHF. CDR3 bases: TGCGCCAGCAGCTTGTATCCAGGGGACAATCAGCCCCAGCATTTT.

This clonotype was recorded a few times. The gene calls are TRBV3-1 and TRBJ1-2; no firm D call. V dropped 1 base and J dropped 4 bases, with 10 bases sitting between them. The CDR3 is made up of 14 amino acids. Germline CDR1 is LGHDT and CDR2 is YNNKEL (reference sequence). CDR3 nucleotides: TGTGCCAGCAGCCAAGTGGACGGCTTCTATGGCTACACCTTC. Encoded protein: CASSQVDGFYGYTF.

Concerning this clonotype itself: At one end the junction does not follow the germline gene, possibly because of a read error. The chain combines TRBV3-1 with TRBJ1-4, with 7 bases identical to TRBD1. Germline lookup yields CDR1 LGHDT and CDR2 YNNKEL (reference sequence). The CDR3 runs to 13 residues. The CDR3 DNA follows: TGCCTGATGGGACAGCGGGCTAATGAAAAACTGTTTTTT. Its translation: CLMGQRANEKLFF.

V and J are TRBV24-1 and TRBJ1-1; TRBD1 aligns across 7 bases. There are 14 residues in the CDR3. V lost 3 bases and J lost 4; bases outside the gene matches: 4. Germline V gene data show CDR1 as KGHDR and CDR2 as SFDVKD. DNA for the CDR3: TGTGCCACCAGTGATCCGGGACAGACCACTGAAGCTTTCTTT. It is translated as CATSDPGQTTEAFF.